Each of the 4 T cell receptor beta chains below was sequenced from the same sample in a study of shared clonotypes between healthy human individuals. Sequencing was performed with immunoSEQ multiplex PCR; in TCRdb, only in-frame clones are kept and a portion is missing. The table has millions of clones, roughly 92% seen once. The sequencing input was naive CD4+ T cells sorted from blood. Subset in this sample: CD45RA+ positively selected. The origin of the receptors is a man between 18 and 29 years old in good health.

The V call is TRBV5-1, the J call TRBJ1-4; D uncertain. Trimming took 0 bases from V and 0 from J, leaving 15 bases between them. The CDR3 totals 18 residues. The germline V gene encodes CDR1 SGHRS and CDR2 YFSETQ. The CDR3 region has the DNA TGCGCCAGCAGCTTGGGGAGGGAAATAATCGCAACTAATGAAAAACTGTTTTTT. Amino acid sequence: CASSLGREIIATNEKLFF.

J is TRBJ2-2 and V is TRBV7-9, with 12 bases that match TRBD2. CDR3 length: 15 amino acids. Unmatched junction bases numbered 6, after V lost 7 bases and J lost 6 bases. Germline CDR1 SEHNR, CDR2 FQNEAQ (reference sequence). The CDR3 DNA reads as TGTGCCAGCACCCGGACTAGCGGGACCCCCGGGGAGCTGTTTTTT. Protein product: CASTRTSGTPGELFF.

This clone was counted a single time. J is TRBJ1-1 and V is TRBV2; 12 bases are shared with TRBD1. Losses at the gene ends were 3 bases for V and 5 bases for J; bases not matched to a gene: 19. The CDR3 runs 20 residues. Germline V gene lookup returns CDR1 SNHLY and CDR2 FYNNEI. CDR3 nucleotide sequence: TGTGCCAGCAGTGACCGACTAGCCGGGACAGGGGGCCAGGTCAGTACTGAAGCTTTCTTT. It encodes CASSDRLAGTGGQVSTEAFF. The whole variable domain, remainder taken from reference TRBV2 and TRBJ1-1, is EPEVTQTPSHQVTQMGQEVILRCVPISNHLYFYWYRQILGQKVEFLVSFYNNEISEKSEIFDDQFSVERPDGSNFTLKIRSTKLEDSAMYFCASSDRLAGTGGQVSTEAFFGQGTRLTVV.

About this clone itself: This specimen includes other DNA sequences encoding the same CDR3. V is TRBV10-3 and J is TRBJ2-7; D gene ambiguous. This CDR3 comprises 13 residues. The V gene lost 0 bases and the J gene lost 2 bases, with 5 bases spanning the gap. CDR1 ENHRY and CDR2 SYGVKD come from the germline V gene. The CDR3 DNA reads TGTGCCATCAGTGAGTCGAATGCCTACGAGCAGTACTTC. It is translated as CAISESNAYEQYF.